Listed below are T cell receptor beta chains from one sample, sequenced in a study of early stage breast cancer tumors. The assay was immunoSEQ multiplex PCR, and TCRdb's table has in-frame clones only and misses some. The table has roughly 60,000 clones, over 65% seen once; the top ten hold around 3.7%. Sequencing input: blood. These receptors originate from a person aged 25 to 45 with breast cancer. Each CDR3 is given with its conserved first and last residue. The D gene is left open where the match is weak. Size values are once, few and many counts, or a class for expanded clones, and some rows have none.

cdr3_aa	cdr3_nt	v_call	j_call	d_call	clone_size	cdr3_length
CASSPGTGEAYEQYF	TGTGCCAGCAGCCCCGGGACAGGAGAGGCCTACGAGCAGTACTTC	TRBV5-4	TRBJ2-7	TRBD1	.	15
CAINPDSNQPQHF	TGTGCCATCAATCCGGATAGCAATCAGCCCCAGCATTTT	TRBV10-3	TRBJ1-5	.	.	13
CASSDLGQSRGDYGYTF	TGCGCCAGCAGCGACCTGGGACAGAGTAGGGGCGACTATGGCTACACCTTC	TRBV5-1	TRBJ1-2	TRBD1	.	17
CASSFRGGSSYEQYF	TGTGCCAGCAGCTTTAGGGGCGGGAGTAGCTACGAGCAGTACTTC	TRBV11-2	TRBJ2-7	TRBD2	.	15
CASSPRDPVKKQYF	TGTGCCAGCAGCCCCCGGGACCCCGTTAAAAAGCAGTACTTC	TRBV13	TRBJ2-7	.	.	14
CATWGQDRHSPLHF	TGTGCCACCTGGGGCCAGGACAGACATTCACCCCTCCACTTT	TRBV7-9	TRBJ1-6	.	.	14
CASSLSGQGAYEQYF	TGTGCCAGCAGCTTAAGTGGACAGGGGGCCTACGAGCAGTACTTC	TRBV7-9	TRBJ2-7	TRBD1	.	15
CASFSGFDEQYF	TGTGCCTCCTTTTCAGGGTTCGACGAGCAGTACTTC	TRBV30	TRBJ2-7	.	few	12
CASSLVRNTEAFF	TGTGCCAGCAGCTTGGTTAGGAACACTGAAGCTTTCTTT	TRBV5-6	TRBJ1-1	.	once	13
CASSYRGRDNIQYF	TGTGCCAGCAGTTACAGGGGGCGCGATAACATTCAGTACTTC	TRBV6-5	TRBJ2-4	TRBD1	.	14
CATSRGLAGVGTDTQYF	TGTGCCACCAGCAGAGGTTTGGCGGGAGTGGGTACAGATACGCAGTATTTT	TRBV15	TRBJ2-3	TRBD2	.	17
CASTIRAGFGPEQYF	TGTGCCAGCACCATAAGGGCAGGGTTCGGTCCCGAGCAGTACTTC	TRBV2	TRBJ2-7	.	.	15
CAWSGAGYGYTF	TGTGCCTGGAGTGGTGCAGGGTATGGCTACACCTTC	TRBV30	TRBJ1-2	.	once	12
CASSEYQDTNEQFF	TGCGCCAGCAGTGAATACCAGGATACGAATGAGCAGTTCTTC	TRBV10-1	TRBJ2-1	.	once	14
CAWSDGTSGTETQYF	TGTGCCTGGAGTGATGGGACTAGCGGGACGGAGACCCAGTACTTC	TRBV30	TRBJ2-5	TRBD2	.	15
CASSESQGTYGYTF	TGCGCCAGCAGTGAGTCACAGGGGACCTATGGCTACACCTTC	TRBV10-2	TRBJ1-2	TRBD1	.	14
CASSYGTGGGYEQYF	TGTGCCAGCAGTTACGGAACAGGGGGAGGCTACGAGCAGTACTTC	TRBV6-6	TRBJ2-7	TRBD1	.	15
CSVGSVNQPQHF	TGCAGCGTTGGGTCAGTCAATCAGCCCCAGCATTTT	TRBV29-1	TRBJ1-5	.	.	12
CASSLAGVGNEQFF	TGTGCCAGCAGCTTAGCGGGAGTGGGCAATGAGCAGTTCTTC	TRBV7-2	TRBJ2-1	.	.	14
CASSLAKGGGQPQHF	TGTGCCAGCAGCTTAGCTAAAGGGGGCGGTCAGCCCCAGCATTTT	TRBV7-2	TRBJ1-5	TRBD1	.	15
CASSLSGTTGELFF	TGTGCCAGCAGTCTTTCCGGGACCACCGGGGAGCTGTTTTTT	TRBV7-2	TRBJ2-2	.	few	14
CASSQGQHRFF	TGTGCCAGCAGCCAGGGACAGCATAGGTTCTTC	TRBV14	TRBJ2-1	TRBD1	.	11
CASSPLFSSGSGTDTQYF	TGTGCCAGCTCACCACTCTTTTCTAGCGGGAGTGGCACAGATACGCAGTATTTT	TRBV18	TRBJ2-3	TRBD2	.	18
CASSSGKFDGYTF	TGTGCCAGCAGCTCGGGGAAGTTCGATGGCTACACCTTC	TRBV9	TRBJ1-2	.	.	13
CAWSVWGGGTEAFF	TGTGCCTGGAGTGTATGGGGGGGCGGAACTGAAGCTTTCTTT	TRBV30	TRBJ1-1	.	few	14
CAISVSGGLNTEAFF	TGTGCCATCAGTGTATCGGGAGGCTTGAACACTGAAGCTTTCTTT	TRBV10-3	TRBJ1-1	.	few	15
CAWSPRQGTYEQYF	TGTGCCTGGAGCCCCCGACAGGGAACCTACGAGCAGTACTTC	TRBV30	TRBJ2-7	TRBD1	.	14
CASSQPLSRYGYTF	TGCGCCAGCAGCCAGCCCCTCAGCCGGTATGGCTACACCTTC	TRBV4-1	TRBJ1-2	.	.	14